Listed here are 4 T cell receptor beta chains from one sample, sequenced in a study of untreated major depressive disorder. Study-level findings and limits: TRBV05-01 (Vbeta 5.1) usage was higher in CD4+ T cells of depressed patients than controls.

TCRdb's table, derived via immunoSEQ multiplex PCR, lists solely in-frame clones and lacks some. Counted here are about 15,000 clones, 80% to 95% occurring once; the ten biggest clones make up 0.7% to 0.85%. The antigens of these receptors remain unknown. Material: CD4+ T cells from PBMCs. These receptors all stem from a man aged 30-40 years with major depressive disorder.

V usage is TRBV6-6 and J usage is TRBJ1-1, with 7 bases that match TRBD1. Trimming cost V 8 bases and J 3 bases; bases outside gene matches: 3. This CDR3 is built from 12 residues. Germline assignment: CDR1 MNHNY and CDR2 SVGAGI (reference sequence). The CDR3 nucleotides are TGTGCCAGCCAACAGGGGCACACTGAAGCTTTCTTT. Its protein product is CASQQGHTEAFF.

This clone has a single count. This sequence joins TRBV30 and TRBJ2-7, with TRBD1 matching over 11 bases. CDR3 length equals 17 residues. V dropped 0 bases and J dropped 1; count of bases not matched to a gene: 8. Looked up from germline, CDR1 is GTSNPN and CDR2 is SVGIG (reference sequence). CDR3 in DNA: TGTGCCTGGAGTGTACTCGGGACAGGGGGTCAATCCTACGAGCAGTACTTC. Amino acid sequence: CAWSVLGTGGQSYEQYF.

The rearrangement links TRBV11-2 to TRBJ2-5, with D possibly TRBD1 on 5 matching bases. Germline-derived CDR1 and CDR2 are SGHAT and FQNNGV. The CDR3 is 15 amino acids. Trimming pared 1 base from V and 3 bases from J, leaving 12 bases between. The CDR3 DNA reads TGTGCCAGCAGCTTAGCAGGGTCAAGGGAAGAGACCCAGTACTTC. It translates to CASSLAGSREETQYF. The whole variable domain, filled in from reference TRBV11-2 and TRBJ2-5, reads EAGVAQSPRYKIIEKRQSVAFWCNPISGHATLYWYQQILGQGPKLLIQFQNNGVVDDSQLPKDRFSAERLKGVDSTLKIQPAKLEDSAVYLCASSLAGSREETQYFGPGTRLLVL.

The V gene is TRBV28, the J gene TRBJ2-3; D is unresolved. The CDR3 runs 17 residues. The V gene lost 2 bases and the J gene lost 3 bases, with 18 bases spanning the gap. Germline CDR1 is MDHEN and CDR2 is SYDVKM. CDR3: CASSLPGSWVGTDTQYF. DNA of the CDR3: TGTGCCAGCAGTTTACCCGGTTCTTGGGTTGGGACAGATACGCAGTATTTT.